A selection of T cell receptor beta chains follows, all from one sample in a study of control samples from healthy donors and cancer patients. The protocol was immunoSEQ multiplex PCR, while the TCRdb copy is restricted to in-frame clones and leaves out a portion. The repertoire holds some 120,000 clones, with more than 70% as singletons. Sequenced input: blood. These TCRs come from a middle-aged man in good health. CDR3s include the opening cysteine and the closing phenylalanine or tryptophan. Each record gives: clone size, D gene, V gene, J gene, CDR3 protein, CDR3 DNA. The D gene is left open where the match is weak. Clone sizes are given selectively: once, few, many, or a class where the clone is expanded.

.	.	TRBV7-8	TRBJ1-2	CASSLTAGPNGYTF	TGTGCCAGCAGCTTAACAGCTGGGCCCAATGGCTACACCTTC
once	TRBD2	TRBV27	TRBJ2-1	CASSLWALAERPSSYNEQFF	TGTGCCAGCAGTCTTTGGGCACTAGCGGAACGACCCAGCTCCTACAATGAGCAGTTCTTC
.	.	TRBV18	TRBJ2-6	CASSQTRDSGANVLTF	TGTGCCAGCTCACAAACCCGGGACTCTGGGGCCAACGTCCTGACTTTC
.	.	TRBV5-8	TRBJ2-5	CASTRTPQETQYF	TGTGCCAGCACAAGGACACCCCAAGAGACCCAGTACTTC
.	.	TRBV28	TRBJ2-7	CASSLSTGSLRGEQYF	TGTGCCAGCAGTTTATCTACAGGGAGTCTAAGGGGCGAGCAGTACTTC
.	TRBD1	TRBV5-1	TRBJ2-7	CASSGRTGGLNEQYF	TGCGCCAGCAGCGGCCGGACAGGGGGCCTCAACGAGCAGTACTTC
.	TRBD2	TRBV19	TRBJ2-3	CASSIGPAGVTDTQYF	TGTGCCAGTAGTATCGGGCCAGCGGGGGTTACAGATACGCAGTATTTT
.	.	TRBV5-6	TRBJ2-1	CASSYIQGRFYNEQFF	TGTGCCAGCAGCTACATACAGGGGAGGTTCTACAATGAGCAGTTCTTC
.	TRBD2	TRBV10-1	TRBJ2-7	CASSPSGSYEQYF	TGCGCCAGCAGTCCTAGCGGCTCCTACGAGCAGTACTTC
.	.	TRBV5-4	TRBJ1-6	CASSLGSSGSYNSPLHF	TGTGCCAGCAGCTTGGGGTCGTCCGGCTCCTATAATTCACCCCTCCACTTT
.	.	TRBV28	TRBJ1-1	CASKDRARSTEAFF	TGTGCCAGCAAGGACAGAGCTAGATCCACTGAAGCTTTCTTT
.	TRBD1	TRBV10-3	TRBJ1-5	CAIGAQDRNSNQPQHF	TGTGCCATCGGGGCTCAGGACAGGAATAGCAATCAGCCCCAGCATTTT
.	.	TRBV13	TRBJ1-3	CASSLEGGAGNTIYF	TGTGCCAGCAGCTTAGAGGGGGGAGCAGGAAACACCATATATTTT
.	.	TRBV7-3	TRBJ1-2	CASTNDVGGRYTF	TGCGCCAGCACCAACGACGTCGGCGGCCGTTACACCTTC
.	TRBD2	TRBV2	TRBJ2-7	CASSESAGTRGSEQYF	TGTGCCAGCAGTGAGAGTGCAGGGACTAGGGGATCCGAGCAGTACTTC
.	TRBD1	TRBV25-1	TRBJ1-2	CASSEFGTGRYTF	TGTGCCAGCAGTGAATTTGGGACAGGCCGCTACACCTTC
.	.	TRBV3-1/TRBV3-2	TRBJ1-1	CASSFSPLGQNTEAFF	TGTGCCAGCAGCTTTTCTCCCCTGGGACAGAACACTGAAGCTTTCTTT
.	.	TRBV5-4	TRBJ1-1	CASSLGRGDTEAFF	TGTGCCAGCAGCTTGGGCAGGGGCGACACTGAAGCTTTCTTT
.	TRBD1	TRBV13	TRBJ1-6	CASSLRQGAGSPLHF	TGTGCCAGCAGCCTCCGACAGGGGGCAGGTTCACCCCTCCACTTT
.	TRBD1	TRBV29-1	TRBJ2-1	CSGRGPTGNEQFF	TGCAGCGGAAGGGGGCCCACGGGCAATGAGCAGTTCTTC
few	.	TRBV6-6	TRBJ1-4	CASGSLEKLFF	TGTGCCAGTGGTTCCCTTGAAAAACTGTTTTTT
.	.	TRBV10-2	TRBJ2-7	CASSESPGYYEQYF	TGCGCCAGCAGTGAGAGTCCGGGATACTACGAGCAGTACTTC
.	.	TRBV30	TRBJ2-7	CAWSYGTRGSEQYF	TGTGCCTGGAGTTACGGGACACGGGGGTCCGAGCAGTACTTC
.	.	TRBV30	TRBJ1-4	CAWEGGATNEKLFF	TGTGCCTGGGAAGGGGGTGCAACTAATGAAAAACTGTTTTTT
once	.	TRBV11-1	TRBJ1-2	CASSSPFSYGYTF	TGTGCCAGCAGCTCTCCCTTTTCCTATGGCTACACCTTC
.	.	TRBV6-6	TRBJ1-1	CASSYVRRTEAFF	TGTGCCAGCAGTTACGTTCGGAGGACTGAAGCTTTCTTT
.	.	TRBV4-1	TRBJ2-7	CASSRSSRSYEQYF	TGCGCCAGCAGCCGATCCTCACGGAGCTACGAGCAGTACTTC
.	.	TRBV29-1	TRBJ2-7	CSVLTGYRYEQYF	TGCAGCGTACTCACAGGGTATCGGTACGAGCAGTACTTC
.	TRBD2	TRBV5-1	TRBJ2-7	CASSTSGAGEQYF	TGCGCCAGCAGCACTAGCGGTGCGGGCGAGCAGTACTTC
.	.	TRBV5-6	TRBJ2-5	CASSLDREETQYF	TGTGCCAGCAGCTTGGACAGGGAAGAGACCCAGTACTTC
.	.	TRBV5-4	TRBJ1-2	CASSLGSRLRVGGYTF	TGTGCCAGCAGCTTAGGTTCGCGCCTACGAGTGGGTGGCTACACCTTC
once	TRBD1	TRBV7-2	TRBJ1-5	CASSWSQGVNQPQHF	TGTGCCAGCAGCTGGAGCCAGGGGGTCAATCAGCCCCAGCATTTT
.	TRBD2	TRBV5-4	TRBJ2-1	CASSLSVWDSGNNEQFF	TGTGCCAGCAGCTTGTCGGTGTGGGATAGCGGGAACAATGAGCAGTTCTTC
.	.	TRBV15	TRBJ2-7	CATSRDNIGSEQYF	TGTGCCACCAGCAGAGATAATATTGGTTCGGAGCAGTACTTC
many	TRBD1	TRBV5-1	TRBJ2-1	CASSLAGGIDEQFF	TGCGCCAGCAGCTTAGCAGGGGGCATCGATGAGCAGTTCTTC
.	TRBD2	TRBV7-8	TRBJ2-1	CASSSLAGIFEQFF	TGTGCCAGCAGCTCACTAGCGGGGATTTTTGAGCAGTTCTTC
.	.	TRBV28	TRBJ1-5	CASSAPGRGSNQPQHF	TGTGCCAGCAGTGCCCCTGGGAGGGGGAGCAATCAGCCCCAGCATTTT
once	TRBD1	TRBV18	TRBJ2-7	CASSPNGQGNVEQYF	TGTGCCAGCTCACCAAACGGACAGGGGAATGTCGAGCAGTACTTC
.	TRBD1	TRBV30	TRBJ2-2	CAWGTGHTGELFF	TGTGCCTGGGGGACAGGGCACACCGGGGAGCTGTTTTTT